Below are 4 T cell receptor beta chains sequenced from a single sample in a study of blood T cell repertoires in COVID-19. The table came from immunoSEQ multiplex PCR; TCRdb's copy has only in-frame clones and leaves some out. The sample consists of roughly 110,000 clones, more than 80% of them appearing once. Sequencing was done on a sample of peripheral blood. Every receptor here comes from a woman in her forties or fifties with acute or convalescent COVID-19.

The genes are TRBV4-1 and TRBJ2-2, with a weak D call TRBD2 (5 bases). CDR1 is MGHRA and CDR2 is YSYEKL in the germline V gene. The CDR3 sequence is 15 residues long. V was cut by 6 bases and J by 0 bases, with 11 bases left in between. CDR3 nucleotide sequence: TGCGCCAGCAGGGCCAGCGGAGCGAACACCGGGGAGCTGTTTTTT. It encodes CASRASGANTGELFF.

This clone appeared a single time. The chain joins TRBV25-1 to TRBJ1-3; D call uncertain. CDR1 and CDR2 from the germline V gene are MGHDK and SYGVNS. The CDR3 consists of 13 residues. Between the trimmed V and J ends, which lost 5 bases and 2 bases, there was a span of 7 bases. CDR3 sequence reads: CASSPSAGNTIYF. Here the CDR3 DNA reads TGTGCCAGCAGTCCCTCGGCTGGAAACACCATATATTTT.

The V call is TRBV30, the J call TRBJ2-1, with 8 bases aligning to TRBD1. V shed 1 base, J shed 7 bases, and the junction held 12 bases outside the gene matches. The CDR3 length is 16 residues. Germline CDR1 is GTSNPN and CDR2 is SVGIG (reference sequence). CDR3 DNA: TGTGCCTGGAGTGGGCTCTCAGGGGGCACGATAAATGAGCAGTTCTTC. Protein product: CAWSGLSGGTINEQFF.

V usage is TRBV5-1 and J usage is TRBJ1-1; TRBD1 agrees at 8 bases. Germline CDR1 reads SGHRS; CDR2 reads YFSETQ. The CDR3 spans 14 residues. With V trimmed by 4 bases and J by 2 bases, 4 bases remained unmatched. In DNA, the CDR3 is TGCGCCAGCAGCCCGGACAGGGTAAACACTGAAGCTTTCTTT. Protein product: CASSPDRVNTEAFF.